This T cell receptor (beta chain) was documented in a study of radiotherapy plus CTLA-4 blockade in lung cancer. In the study overall: Objective responses emerged in under 20% of patients, and about 30% attained disease control.

The CDR3 extends over 14 amino acids. Germline V gene data show CDR1 as ENHRY and CDR2 as SYGVKD. With V trimmed by 11 bases and J by 5 bases, 12 bases remained unmatched. The study, taken as a whole, reports: Best predicting response, reportedly, were early blood T cell clone dynamics, with interferon-beta. After radiotherapy and ipilimumab, tumor-derived clones expanded in peripheral blood.

This table comes from immunoSEQ multiplex PCR, and its TCRdb copy is limited to in-frame clones, with some not included. The sample has some 51,000 clones, 77% seen once; the top ten hold 2% to 3%. This clone occurred once. The target antigen is unknown. Treatment of patients with chemo-refractory metastatic non-small-cell lung cancer consisted of focal radiation plus CTLA-4 blockade with ipilimumab. This clonotype originated in a human donor with non-small cell lung cancer whose response to radiotherapy plus ipilimumab could not be evaluated. The gene calls are TRBV10-3 and TRBJ2-7, with 10 nucleotides matching TRBD1. Source: peripheral blood, taken from a patient treated with radiotherapy plus ipilimumab. The CDR3 region has the DNA TGTGCCGCGACAGGCCGGGACAGGGGCGACGAGCAGTACTTC. Translated: CAATGRDRGDEQYF.